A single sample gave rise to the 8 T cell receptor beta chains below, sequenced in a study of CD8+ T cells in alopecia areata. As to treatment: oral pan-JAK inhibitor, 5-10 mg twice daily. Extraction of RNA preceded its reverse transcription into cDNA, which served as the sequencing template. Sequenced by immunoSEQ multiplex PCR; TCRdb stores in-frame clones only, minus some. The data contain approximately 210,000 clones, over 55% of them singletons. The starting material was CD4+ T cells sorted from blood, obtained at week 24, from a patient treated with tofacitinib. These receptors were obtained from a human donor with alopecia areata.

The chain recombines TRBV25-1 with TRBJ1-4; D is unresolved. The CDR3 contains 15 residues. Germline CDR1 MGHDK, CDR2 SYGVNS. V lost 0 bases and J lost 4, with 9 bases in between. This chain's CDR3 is CASSEYGGNNEKLFF. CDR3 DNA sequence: TGTGCCAGCAGTGAATACGGAGGGAATAATGAAAAACTGTTTTTT.

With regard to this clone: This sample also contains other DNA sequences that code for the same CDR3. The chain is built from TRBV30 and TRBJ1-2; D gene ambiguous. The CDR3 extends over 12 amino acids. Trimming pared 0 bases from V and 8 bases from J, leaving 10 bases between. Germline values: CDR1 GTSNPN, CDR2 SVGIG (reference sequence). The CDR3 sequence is CAWSVPGGGYTF. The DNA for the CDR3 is TGTGCCTGGAGTGTACCGGGAGGCGGCTACACCTTC.

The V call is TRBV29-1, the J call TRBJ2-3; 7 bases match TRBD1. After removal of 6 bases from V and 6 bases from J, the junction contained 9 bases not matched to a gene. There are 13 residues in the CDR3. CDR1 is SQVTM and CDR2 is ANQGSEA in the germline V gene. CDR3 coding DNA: TGCAGCGTGGGGACAGTCCTTGCGGATACGCAGTATTTT. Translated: CSVGTVLADTQYF.

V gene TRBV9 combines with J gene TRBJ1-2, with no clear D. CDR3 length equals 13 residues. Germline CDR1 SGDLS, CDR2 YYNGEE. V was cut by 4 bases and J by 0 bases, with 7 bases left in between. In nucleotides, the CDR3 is TGTGCCAGCAGCCCCCGCACTAACTATGGCTACACCTTC. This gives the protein CASSPRTNYGYTF. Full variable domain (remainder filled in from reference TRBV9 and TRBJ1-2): DSGVTQTPKHLITATGQRVTLRCSPRSGDLSVYWYQQSLDQGLQFLIQYYNGEERAKGNILERFSAQQFPDLHSELNLSSLELGDSALYFCASSPRTNYGYTFGSGTRLTVV.

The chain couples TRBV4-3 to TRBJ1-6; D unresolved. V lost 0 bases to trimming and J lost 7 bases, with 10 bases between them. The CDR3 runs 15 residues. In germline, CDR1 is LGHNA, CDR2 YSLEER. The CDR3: CASSQEQGINSPLHF. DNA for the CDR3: TGCGCCAGCAGCCAAGAACAAGGGATCAATTCACCCCTCCACTTT.

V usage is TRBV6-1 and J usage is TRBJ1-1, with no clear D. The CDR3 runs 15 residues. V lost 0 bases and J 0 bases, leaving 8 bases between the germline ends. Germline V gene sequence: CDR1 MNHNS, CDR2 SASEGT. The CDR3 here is CASSEAGNMNTEAFF. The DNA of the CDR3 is TGTGCCAGCAGTGAAGCAGGAAACATGAACACTGAAGCTTTCTTT.

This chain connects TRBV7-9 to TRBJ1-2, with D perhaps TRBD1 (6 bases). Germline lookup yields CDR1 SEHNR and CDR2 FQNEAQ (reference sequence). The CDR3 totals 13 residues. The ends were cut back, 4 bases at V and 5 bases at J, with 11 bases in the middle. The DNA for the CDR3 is TGTGCCAGCAGCTCGACAGGTCCGTATGGCTACACCTTC. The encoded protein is CASSSTGPYGYTF.

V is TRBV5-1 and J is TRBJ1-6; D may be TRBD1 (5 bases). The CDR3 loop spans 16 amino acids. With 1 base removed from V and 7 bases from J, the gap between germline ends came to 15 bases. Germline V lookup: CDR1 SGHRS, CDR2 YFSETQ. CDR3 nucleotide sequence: TGCGCCAGCAGCTTGAACCACCGGGGGGTGAATTCACCCCTCCACTTT. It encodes CASSLNHRGVNSPLHF.